This TCR beta chain was profiled in a study of T cells in Graves' hyperthyroidism and ophthalmopathy. On the basis of clinical symptoms, serum thyroxine and TRAb, thyroid ultrasound and orbital computed tomography, diagnoses were made. TCR beta CDR3 region amplification was performed from RNA transcripts. Primed by the HTBI set, a first-round RT-PCR was run on the TCR CDR3. MiXCR, applied by TCRdb to the multiplex PCR reads, yields one record per CDR3 protein. The repertoire holds 750,000 to 900,000 distinct CDR3 sequences, with over 35% as singletons. This CDR3 has 15 amino acids. V lost 6 bases and J lost 6, with 15 bases in between. Germline CDR1 and CDR2: SNHLY and FYNNEI. In this sample, this clonotype turned up a few times.

This chain connects TRBV2 to TRBJ1-6; D is ambiguous. The TCR comes from a man aged 18 to 29 with Graves' hyperthyroidism. The sequencing sample was made of blood. The CDR3 region is CASSLGLPANSPLHF. The DNA for the CDR3 is TGTGCCAGCAGCTTAGGACTCCCGGCTAATTCACCCCTCCACTTT.